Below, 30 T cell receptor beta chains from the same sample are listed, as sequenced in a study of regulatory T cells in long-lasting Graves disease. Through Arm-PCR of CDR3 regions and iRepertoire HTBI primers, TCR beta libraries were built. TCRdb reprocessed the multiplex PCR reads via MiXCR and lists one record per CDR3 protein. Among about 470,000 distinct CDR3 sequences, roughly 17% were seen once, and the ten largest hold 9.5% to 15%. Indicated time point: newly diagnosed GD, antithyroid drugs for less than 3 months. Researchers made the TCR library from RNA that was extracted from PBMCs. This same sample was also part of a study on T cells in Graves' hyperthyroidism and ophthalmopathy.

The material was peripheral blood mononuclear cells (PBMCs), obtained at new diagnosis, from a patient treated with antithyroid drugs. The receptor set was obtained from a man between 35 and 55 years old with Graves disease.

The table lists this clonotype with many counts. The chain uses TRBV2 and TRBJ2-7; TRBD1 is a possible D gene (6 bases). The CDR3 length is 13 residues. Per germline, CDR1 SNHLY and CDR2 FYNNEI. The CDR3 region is CATIGTNAYEQYF. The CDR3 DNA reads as TGTGCGACGATTGGGACAAATGCCTACGAGCAGTACTTC.

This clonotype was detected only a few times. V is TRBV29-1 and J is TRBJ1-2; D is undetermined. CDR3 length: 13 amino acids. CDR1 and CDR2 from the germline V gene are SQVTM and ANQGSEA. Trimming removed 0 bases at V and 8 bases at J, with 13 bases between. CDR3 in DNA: TGCAGCGTTGAAGATCTGGGCTTAGGAGGCTACACCTTC. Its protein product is CSVEDLGLGGYTF.

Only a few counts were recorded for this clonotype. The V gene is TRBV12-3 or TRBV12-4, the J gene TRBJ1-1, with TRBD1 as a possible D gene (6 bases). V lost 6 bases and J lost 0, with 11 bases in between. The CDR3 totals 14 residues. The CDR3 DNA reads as TGTGCCAGCAGCCACGGACAGATGAACACTGAAGCTTTCTTT. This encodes CASSHGQMNTEAFF.

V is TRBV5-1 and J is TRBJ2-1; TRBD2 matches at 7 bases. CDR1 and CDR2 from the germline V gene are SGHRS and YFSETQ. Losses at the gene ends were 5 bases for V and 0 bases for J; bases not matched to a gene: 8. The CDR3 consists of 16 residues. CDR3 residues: CASRRVSSGSYNEQFF. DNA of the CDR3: TGCGCCAGCAGACGGGTTTCTAGCGGCTCCTACAATGAGCAGTTCTTC.

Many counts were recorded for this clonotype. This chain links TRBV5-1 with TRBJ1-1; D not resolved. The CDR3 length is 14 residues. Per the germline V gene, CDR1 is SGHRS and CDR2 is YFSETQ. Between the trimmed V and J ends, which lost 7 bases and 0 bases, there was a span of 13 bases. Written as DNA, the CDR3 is TGCGCCAGCTCCCCGGTTAACATGAACACTGAAGCTTTCTTT. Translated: CASSPVNMNTEAFF.

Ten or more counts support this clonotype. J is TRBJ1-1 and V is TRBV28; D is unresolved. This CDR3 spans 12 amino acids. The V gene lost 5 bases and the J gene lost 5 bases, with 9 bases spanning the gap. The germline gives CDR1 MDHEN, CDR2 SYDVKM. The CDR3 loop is CASSVVETEAFF. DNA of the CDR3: TGTGCCAGCAGTGTAGTGGAGACTGAAGCTTTCTTT.

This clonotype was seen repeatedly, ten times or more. CDR3 in amino acids: CATSRGGSLSEQYF. As DNA, the CDR3 is TGTGCCACCAGCAGAGGGGGATCCTTGTCCGAGCAGTACTTC. The chain is built from TRBV15 and TRBJ2-7; D is undetermined. Germline values: CDR1 LNHNV, CDR2 YYDKDF (reference sequence). This CDR3 region has 14 residues. V lost 1 base and J 6 bases, leaving 13 bases between the germline ends.

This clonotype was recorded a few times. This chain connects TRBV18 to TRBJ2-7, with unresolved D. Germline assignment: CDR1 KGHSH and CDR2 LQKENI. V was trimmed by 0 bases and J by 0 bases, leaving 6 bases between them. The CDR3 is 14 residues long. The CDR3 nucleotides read TGTGCCAGCTCACCACCGACCCACTCCTACGAGCAGTACTTC. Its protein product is CASSPPTHSYEQYF.

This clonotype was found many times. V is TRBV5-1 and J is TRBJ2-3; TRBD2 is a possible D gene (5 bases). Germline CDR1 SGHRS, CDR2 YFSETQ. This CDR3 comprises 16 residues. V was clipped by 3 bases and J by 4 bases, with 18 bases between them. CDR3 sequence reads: CASSSSGVPGADTQYF. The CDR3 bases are TGCGCCAGCAGCTCATCCGGGGTTCCCGGGGCAGATACGCAGTATTTT.

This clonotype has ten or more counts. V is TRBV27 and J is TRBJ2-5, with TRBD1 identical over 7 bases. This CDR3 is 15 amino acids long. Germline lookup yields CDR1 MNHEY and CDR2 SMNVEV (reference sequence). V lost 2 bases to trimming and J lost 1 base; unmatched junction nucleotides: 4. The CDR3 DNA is TGTGCCAGCAGTTTAAACAGGGGAACCCAAGAGACCCAGTACTTC. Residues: CASSLNRGTQETQYF.

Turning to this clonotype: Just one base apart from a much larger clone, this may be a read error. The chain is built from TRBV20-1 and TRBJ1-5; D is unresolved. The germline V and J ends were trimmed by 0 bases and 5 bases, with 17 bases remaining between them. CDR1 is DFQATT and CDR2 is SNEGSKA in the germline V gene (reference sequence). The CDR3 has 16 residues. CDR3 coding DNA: TGCAGTGCTAGAGATGGGCGAGCGACCTCGTATCAGCCCCAGCATTTT. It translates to CSARDGRATSYQPQHF.

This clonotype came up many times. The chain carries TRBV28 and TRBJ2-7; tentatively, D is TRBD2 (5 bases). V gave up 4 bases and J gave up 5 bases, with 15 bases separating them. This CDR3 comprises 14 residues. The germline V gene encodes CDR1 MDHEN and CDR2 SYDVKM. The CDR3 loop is CASSSQSSRNEQYF. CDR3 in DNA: TGTGCCAGCAGTTCCCAATCTAGCCGTAACGAGCAGTACTTC.

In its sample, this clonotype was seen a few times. The DNA for the CDR3 is TGTGCCAGCAGCCTAGGGACAGGGGGGGCCAACGTCCTGACTTTC. Translation gives CASSLGTGGANVLTF. V and J are TRBV5-6 and TRBJ2-6; 9 positions match TRBD1. The V and J ends lost 4 bases and 4 bases, in that order; junction bases with no gene match: 3. Germline loops: CDR1 SGHDT, CDR2 YYEEEE. The length of the CDR3 is 15 residues.

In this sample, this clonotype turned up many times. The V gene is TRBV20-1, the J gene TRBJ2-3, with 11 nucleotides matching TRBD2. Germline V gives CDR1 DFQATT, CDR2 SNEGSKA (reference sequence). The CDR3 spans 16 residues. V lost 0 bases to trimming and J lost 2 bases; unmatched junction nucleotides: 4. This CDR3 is CSAREASGRPTDTQYF. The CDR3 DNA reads TGCAGTGCTAGAGAGGCTAGCGGGAGGCCCACAGATACGCAGTATTTT.

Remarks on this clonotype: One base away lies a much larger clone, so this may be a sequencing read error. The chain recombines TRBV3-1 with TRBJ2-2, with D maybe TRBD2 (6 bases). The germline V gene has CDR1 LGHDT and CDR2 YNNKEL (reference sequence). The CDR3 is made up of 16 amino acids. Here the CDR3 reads CASSQLGEDDTGGLFF. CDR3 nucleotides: TGTGCCAGCAGCCAATTGGGGGAGGACGACACCGGGGGGCTGTTTTTT.

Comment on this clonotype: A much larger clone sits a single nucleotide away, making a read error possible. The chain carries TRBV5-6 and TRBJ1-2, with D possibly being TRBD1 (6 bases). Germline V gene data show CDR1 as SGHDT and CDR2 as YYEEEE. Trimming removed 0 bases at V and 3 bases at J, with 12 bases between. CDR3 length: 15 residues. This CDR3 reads CASSLVDRTYYGYTF. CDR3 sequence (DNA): TGTGCCAGCAGCTTGGTGGACAGAACATACTATGGCTACACCTTC.

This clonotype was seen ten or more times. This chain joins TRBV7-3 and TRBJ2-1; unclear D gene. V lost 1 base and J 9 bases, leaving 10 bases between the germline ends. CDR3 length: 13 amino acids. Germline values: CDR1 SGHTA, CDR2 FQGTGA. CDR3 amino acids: CASSLNYQAEQFF. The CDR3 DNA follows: TGTGCCAGCAGCTTAAATTATCAGGCTGAGCAGTTCTTC.

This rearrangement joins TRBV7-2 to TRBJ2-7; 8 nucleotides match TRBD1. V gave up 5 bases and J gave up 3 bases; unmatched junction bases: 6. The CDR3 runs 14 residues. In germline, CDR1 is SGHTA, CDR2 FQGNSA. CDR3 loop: CASSNRDRNYEQYF. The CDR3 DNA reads TGTGCCAGCAGCAACCGGGACAGGAACTACGAGCAGTACTTC.

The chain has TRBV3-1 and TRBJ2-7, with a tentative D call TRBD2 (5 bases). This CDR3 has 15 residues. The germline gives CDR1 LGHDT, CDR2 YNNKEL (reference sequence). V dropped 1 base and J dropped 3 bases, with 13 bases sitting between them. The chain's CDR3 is CASSQGSMGVYEQYF. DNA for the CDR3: TGTGCCAGCAGCCAAGGCTCGATGGGAGTCTACGAGCAGTACTTC.

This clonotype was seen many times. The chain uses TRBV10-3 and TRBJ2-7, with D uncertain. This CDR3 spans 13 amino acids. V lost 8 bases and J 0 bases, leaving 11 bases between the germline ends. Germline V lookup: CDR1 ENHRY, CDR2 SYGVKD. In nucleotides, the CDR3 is TGTGCCATCCAAACCGGCAGCTCCTACGAGCAGTACTTC. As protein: CAIQTGSSYEQYF.

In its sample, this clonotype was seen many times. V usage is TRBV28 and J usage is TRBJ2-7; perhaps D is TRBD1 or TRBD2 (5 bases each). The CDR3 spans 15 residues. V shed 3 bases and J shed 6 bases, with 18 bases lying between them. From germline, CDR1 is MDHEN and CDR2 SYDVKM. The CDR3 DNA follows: TGTGCCAGCAGTTTCCTCCTTGAGGGGAAGCGCGAGCAGTACTTC. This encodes CASSFLLEGKREQYF.

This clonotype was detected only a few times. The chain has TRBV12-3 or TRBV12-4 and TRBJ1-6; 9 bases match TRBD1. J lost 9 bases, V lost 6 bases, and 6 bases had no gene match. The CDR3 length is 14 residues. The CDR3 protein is CASRYTGGSSPLHF. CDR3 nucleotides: TGTGCCAGCAGATATACAGGGGGCAGTTCACCCCTCCACTTT.

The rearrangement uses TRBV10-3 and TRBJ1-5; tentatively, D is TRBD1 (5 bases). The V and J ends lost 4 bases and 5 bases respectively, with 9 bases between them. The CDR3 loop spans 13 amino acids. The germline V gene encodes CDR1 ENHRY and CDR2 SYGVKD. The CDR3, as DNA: TGTGCCATCAGTGGCAGGGAGGATCAGCCCCAGCATTTT. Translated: CAISGREDQPQHF.

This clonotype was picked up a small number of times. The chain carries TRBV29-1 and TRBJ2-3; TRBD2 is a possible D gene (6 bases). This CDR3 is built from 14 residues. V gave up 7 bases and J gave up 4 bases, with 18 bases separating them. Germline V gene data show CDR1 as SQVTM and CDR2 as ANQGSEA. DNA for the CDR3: TGCAGCGCCGGCGCAAGCGGGCTGTCAGATACGCAGTATTTT. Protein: CSAGASGLSDTQYF.

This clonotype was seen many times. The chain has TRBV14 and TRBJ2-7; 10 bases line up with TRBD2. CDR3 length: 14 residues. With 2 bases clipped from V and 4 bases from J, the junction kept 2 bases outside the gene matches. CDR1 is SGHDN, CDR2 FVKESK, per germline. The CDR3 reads CASSQLAGEYEQYF. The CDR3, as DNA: TGTGCCAGCAGCCAACTAGCGGGAGAGTACGAGCAGTACTTC.

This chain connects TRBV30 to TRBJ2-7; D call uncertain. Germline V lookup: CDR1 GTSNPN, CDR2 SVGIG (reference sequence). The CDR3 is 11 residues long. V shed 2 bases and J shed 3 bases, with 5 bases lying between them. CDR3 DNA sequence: TGTGCCTGGAGTAATGGCTACGAGCAGTACTTC. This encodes CAWSNGYEQYF.

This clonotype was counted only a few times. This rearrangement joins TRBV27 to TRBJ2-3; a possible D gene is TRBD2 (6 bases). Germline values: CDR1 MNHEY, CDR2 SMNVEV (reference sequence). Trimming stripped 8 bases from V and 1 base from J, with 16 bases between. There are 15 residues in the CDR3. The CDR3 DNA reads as TGTGCCAGCTCAAAACGGGGGTTCGGCACAGATACGCAGTATTTT. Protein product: CASSKRGFGTDTQYF.

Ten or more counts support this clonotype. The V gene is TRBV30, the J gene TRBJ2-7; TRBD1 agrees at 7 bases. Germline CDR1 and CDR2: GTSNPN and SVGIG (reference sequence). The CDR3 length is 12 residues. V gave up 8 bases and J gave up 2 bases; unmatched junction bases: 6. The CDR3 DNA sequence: TGTGCCCAGCAGGGACAGACCTACGAGCAGTACTTC. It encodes CAQQGQTYEQYF.

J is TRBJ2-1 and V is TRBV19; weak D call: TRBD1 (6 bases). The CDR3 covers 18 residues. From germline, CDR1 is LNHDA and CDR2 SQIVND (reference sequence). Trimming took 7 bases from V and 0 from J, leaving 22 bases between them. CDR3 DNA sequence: TGTGCCAGTAAAACATTATCCAGGGGCTCGGGCTCCTACAATGAGCAGTTCTTC. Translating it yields CASKTLSRGSGSYNEQFF.

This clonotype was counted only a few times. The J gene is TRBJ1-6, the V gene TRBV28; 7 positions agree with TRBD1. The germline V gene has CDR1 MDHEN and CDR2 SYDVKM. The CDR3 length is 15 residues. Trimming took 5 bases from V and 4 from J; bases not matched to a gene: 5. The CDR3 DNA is TGTGCCAGCAGTATCAGGACAGGTTATAATTCACCCCTCCACTTT. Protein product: CASSIRTGYNSPLHF. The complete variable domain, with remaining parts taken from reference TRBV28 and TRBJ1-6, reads DVKVTQSSRYLVKRTGEKVFLECVQDMDHENMFWYRQDPGLGLRLIYFSYDVKMKEKGDIPEGYSVSREKKERFSLILESASTNQTSMYLCASSIRTGYNSPLHFGNGTRLTVT.